These 20 T cell receptor beta chains were all obtained from the same sample, sequenced in a study of immune evolution from preneoplasia to lung adenocarcinoma. Assay: immunoSEQ multiplex PCR; the TCRdb copy retains only in-frame clones and omits some. The table shows several thousand clones, with roughly 73% occurring only once. Sequences were obtained from FFPE minimally invasive lung adenocarcinoma tissue. These TCRs come from a person aged 60-80 years with lung adenocarcinoma.

The chain carries TRBV29-1 and TRBJ2-7, with 7 bases fitting TRBD2. The CDR3 extends over 12 amino acids. The germline V gene has CDR1 SQVTM and CDR2 ANQGSEA. V trimming: 0 bases; J trimming: 5 bases; junction bases outside the gene matches: 1. Here the CDR3 DNA reads TGCAGCGTTGAAGAGACTAGCAACGAGCAGTACTTC. Amino acids: CSVEETSNEQYF.

The chain uses TRBV7-6 and TRBJ2-7; 8 bases map to TRBD2. The germline V gene encodes CDR1 SGHVS and CDR2 FNYEAQ. V shed 4 bases, J shed 5 bases, and the junction held 7 bases outside the gene matches. The length of the CDR3 is 14 residues. The CDR3 region is CASSYGTRDDEQYF. The CDR3 DNA follows: TGTGCCAGCAGCTACGGGACTAGGGACGACGAGCAGTACTTC.

The V call is TRBV13, the J call TRBJ2-2, with 7 bases identical to TRBD2. Germline V CDR1 and CDR2: PRHDT, FYEKMQ (reference sequence). CDR3 size: 18 residues. J lost 4 bases, V lost 4 bases, and 15 bases had no gene match. The CDR3 DNA reads TGTGCCAGCAGCTCCGTCGTAGGGGCGGGAGTCGGCACCGGGGAGCTGTTTTTT. It encodes CASSSVVGAGVGTGELFF.

This clone was seen just once. This rearrangement joins TRBV27 to TRBJ2-6; 7 bases are a match to TRBD2. V shed 8 bases, J shed 0 bases, and the junction held 7 bases outside the gene matches. Germline V CDR1 and CDR2: MNHEY, SMNVEV (reference sequence). The CDR3 length is 16 residues. The chain's CDR3 is CASCRTSFSGANVLTF. The DNA of the CDR3 is TGTGCCAGCTGTAGGACTAGTTTCTCTGGGGCCAACGTCCTGACTTTC.

This clone was seen a handful of times. V usage is TRBV29-1 and J usage is TRBJ2-3; 7 bases align to TRBD2. V shed 3 bases, J shed 8 bases, and the junction held 14 bases outside the gene matches. Germline V gene sequence: CDR1 SQVTM, CDR2 ANQGSEA. This CDR3 spans 15 amino acids. Written as DNA, the CDR3 is TGCAGCGTTGAGGGGGTCGTGGGAGGGAGGGGTACGCAGTATTTT. Its protein product is CSVEGVVGGRGTQYF.

The CDR3 loop reads CASGGGLLNTGELFF. DNA for the CDR3: TGTGCCAGCGGGGGAGGACTACTGAACACCGGGGAGCTGTTTTTT. The chain is built from TRBV6-5 and TRBJ2-2; D may be TRBD2 (6 bases). Looked up from germline, CDR1 is MNHEY and CDR2 is SVGAGI. The CDR3 has 15 residues. V lost 8 bases, J lost 1 base, and 14 bases lay in between.

The chain has TRBV19 and TRBJ1-5, with TRBD1 matching 8 bases. Trimming cost V 9 bases and J 1 base; bases outside gene matches: 5. The CDR3 has 14 amino acids. In germline, CDR1 is LNHDA, CDR2 SQIVND (reference sequence). The DNA for the CDR3 is TGTGCCAGCACGGACAGGGTAAGCAATCAGCCCCAGCATTTT. Its translation is CASTDRVSNQPQHF.

CDR3 coding DNA: TGCGCCAGCGGGACAGGGGACCTCTCTGGGGCCAACGTCCTGACTTTC. Its protein product is CASGTGDLSGANVLTF. This rearrangement joins TRBV5-1 to TRBJ2-6; 10 bases match TRBD1. Germline CDR1 is SGHRS and CDR2 is YFSETQ. V lost 7 bases, J lost 0 bases, and 4 bases stayed unmatched. The CDR3 extends over 16 amino acids.

This clone came up a few times. The rearrangement links TRBV7-9 to TRBJ2-2; D not resolved. This CDR3 is built from 15 residues. Germline V CDR1 and CDR2: SEHNR, FQNEAQ (reference sequence). V lost 4 bases and J 4 bases, leaving 13 bases between the germline ends. The CDR3 sequence: CASSSGRRPTGELFF. CDR3 bases: TGTGCCAGCAGCTCGGGCCGGAGACCCACCGGGGAGCTGTTTTTT.

This chain uses TRBV29-1 with TRBJ2-5; D is uncertain. The DNA end is more similar to TRBJ2-7, so the J call may be wrong. CDR1 and CDR2 from the germline V gene are SQVTM and ANQGSEA. The CDR3 has 14 amino acids. This chain's CDR3 is CSVEDFPSSYEQYF. DNA of the CDR3: TGCAGCGTTGAAGATTTTCCTTCCTCCTACGAGCAGTACTTC.

This chain connects TRBV4-3 to TRBJ2-1, with 7 bases fitting TRBD2. CDR1 LGHNA and CDR2 YSLEER come from the germline V gene. The CDR3 loop spans 17 amino acids. V trimming: 0 bases; J trimming: 7 bases; junction bases outside the gene matches: 12. CDR3 region: CASSQDFGRALGNEQFF. The CDR3 DNA sequence: TGCGCCAGCAGCCAAGATTTTGGGAGGGCCTTAGGAAATGAGCAGTTCTTC.

V gene TRBV7-3 combines with J gene TRBJ2-1, with a weak D call TRBD2 (6 bases). The CDR3 contains 19 residues. The germline CDR1 and CDR2 sequences are SGHTA and FQGTGA. The germline V and J ends were trimmed by 5 bases and 7 bases, with 30 bases remaining between them. This CDR3 reads CASSPSPGVSGLPRNEQFF. DNA of the CDR3: TGTGCCAGCAGCCCTTCACCGGGGGTTAGCGGCCTCCCACGGAATGAGCAGTTCTTC.

The DNA for the CDR3 is TGCGCCAGCAGCCCCTCTACCAGGGTATCAGATACGCAGTATTTT. Protein product: CASSPSTRVSDTQYF. V gene TRBV5-1 combines with J gene TRBJ2-3; D may be TRBD1 (5 bases). Trimming took 4 bases from V and 4 from J, leaving 16 bases between them. Germline V gene data show CDR1 as SGHRS and CDR2 as YFSETQ. The CDR3 totals 15 residues. Full variable domain (outside the CDR3, taken from reference TRBV5-1 and TRBJ2-3): KAGVTQTPRYLIKTRGQQVTLSCSPISGHRSVSWYQQTPGQGLQFLFEYFSETQRNKGNFPGRFSGRQFSNSRSEMNVSTLELGDSALYLCASSPSTRVSDTQYFGPGTRLTVL.

This clone was seen more than once but under ten times. This sequence joins TRBV7-6 and TRBJ2-5; TRBD1 aligns across 9 bases. There are 16 residues in the CDR3. Germline V gene sequence: CDR1 SGHVS, CDR2 FNYEAQ. V was clipped by 1 base and J by 1 base; unmatched bases: 4. CDR3 loop: CASSLETGGGQETQYF. The CDR3 DNA is TGTGCCAGCAGCTTAGAGACAGGGGGTGGCCAAGAGACCCAGTACTTC.

V gene TRBV6-5 combines with J gene TRBJ2-5; 10 nucleotides line up with TRBD2. In germline, CDR1 is MNHEY, CDR2 SVGAGI. V was clipped by 10 bases and J by 5 bases; unmatched bases: 7. The CDR3 is made up of 13 amino acids. CDR3 sequence: CAIRTSGMETQYF. For the CDR3, the DNA is TGTGCCATCCGGACTAGCGGCATGGAGACCCAGTACTTC.

The chain joins TRBV6-6 to TRBJ2-1, with 7 nucleotides matching TRBD2. With 2 bases clipped from V and 8 bases from J, the junction kept 12 bases outside the gene matches. The CDR3 has 16 residues. The V gene's germline CDR1 is MNHNY and CDR2 SVGAGI (reference sequence). The CDR3 is CASSYGGAGVTDEQFF. CDR3 in DNA: TGTGCCAGCAGTTACGGTGGGGCGGGAGTGACGGATGAGCAGTTCTTC.

The chain recombines TRBV2 with TRBJ2-1, with 9 bases that match TRBD2. Unmatched junction bases numbered 4, after V lost 2 bases and J lost 5 bases. The CDR3 length is 15 residues. In germline, CDR1 is SNHLY, CDR2 FYNNEI. CDR3 DNA sequence: TGTGCCAGCAGTGAACTAGCGGGACTGGACAATGAGCAGTTCTTC. It translates to CASSELAGLDNEQFF.

The rearrangement links TRBV2 to TRBJ2-5; D may correspond to TRBD1 or TRBD2 (5 bases each). The germline gives CDR1 SNHLY, CDR2 FYNNEI. The CDR3 extends over 13 amino acids. V dropped 10 bases and J dropped 4 bases, with 16 bases sitting between them. Here the CDR3 DNA reads TGTGCCATGACGCCAGGGACGGTAGAGACCCAGTACTTC. Its protein product is CAMTPGTVETQYF.

V is TRBV5-1 and J is TRBJ1-4; D unclear. Germline V gene data show CDR1 as SGHRS and CDR2 as YFSETQ. Trimming shortened V by 1 base and J by 3 bases, and 7 bases separated the two germline ends. The CDR3 loop spans 14 amino acids. The chain's CDR3 is CASSLNSANEKLFF. CDR3 sequence (DNA): TGCGCCAGCAGCTTGAACAGCGCTAATGAAAAACTGTTTTTT.

This chain uses TRBV27 with TRBJ2-7; either TRBD1 or TRBD2 may fit D (5 bases each). There are 14 residues in the CDR3. Per the germline V gene, CDR1 is MNHEY and CDR2 is SMNVEV (reference sequence). V was trimmed by 4 bases and J by 3 bases, leaving 13 bases between them. The CDR3 region is CASSSVQGRYEQYF. CDR3 in DNA: TGTGCCAGCAGTTCGGTTCAGGGACGCTACGAGCAGTACTTC.